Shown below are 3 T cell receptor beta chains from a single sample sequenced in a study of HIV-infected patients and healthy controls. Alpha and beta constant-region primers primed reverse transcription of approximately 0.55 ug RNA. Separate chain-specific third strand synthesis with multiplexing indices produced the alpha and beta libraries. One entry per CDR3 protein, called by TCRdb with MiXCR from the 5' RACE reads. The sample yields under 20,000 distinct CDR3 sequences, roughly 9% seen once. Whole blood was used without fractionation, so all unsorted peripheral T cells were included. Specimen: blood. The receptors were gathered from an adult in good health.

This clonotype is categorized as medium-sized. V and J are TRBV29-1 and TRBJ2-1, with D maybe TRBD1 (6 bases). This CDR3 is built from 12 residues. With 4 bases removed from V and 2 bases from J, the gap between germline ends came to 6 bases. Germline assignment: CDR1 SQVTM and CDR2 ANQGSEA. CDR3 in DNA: TGCAGCGTTGGGGACACCTACAATGAGCAGTTCTTC. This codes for CSVGDTYNEQFF.

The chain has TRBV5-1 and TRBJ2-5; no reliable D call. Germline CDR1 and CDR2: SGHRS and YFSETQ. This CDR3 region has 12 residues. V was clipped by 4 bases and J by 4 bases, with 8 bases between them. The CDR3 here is CASSNIGETQYF. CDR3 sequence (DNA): TGCGCCAGCAGCAACATCGGAGAGACCCAGTACTTC. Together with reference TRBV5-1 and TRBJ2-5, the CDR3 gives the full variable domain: KAGVTQTPRYLIKTRGQQVTLSCSPISGHRSVSWYQQTPGQGLQFLFEYFSETQRNKGNFPGRFSGRQFSNSRSEMNVSTLELGDSALYLCASSNIGETQYFGPGTRLLVL.

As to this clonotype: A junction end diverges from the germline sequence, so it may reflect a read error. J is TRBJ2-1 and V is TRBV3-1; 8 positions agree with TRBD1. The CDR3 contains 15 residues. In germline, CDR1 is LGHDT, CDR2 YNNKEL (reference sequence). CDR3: CASSQRAGTGLKQCF. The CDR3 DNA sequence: TGTGCCAGCAGCCAGAGGGCCGGGACAGGCCTCAAACAGTGCTTC.